Included here is one T cell receptor (beta chain) sequence, with context. The antigen is undetermined. These data come from a study of T cells in localized non-small cell lung cancer. Regarding the study as a whole: Among the top 100 tumor clones, a median around 62 appeared in adjacent lung. Elevated circulating T cell density in blood was associated with longer overall survival. Heterogeneity is still possible, as just one tumor region was sequenced.

The table came from immunoSEQ multiplex PCR; TCRdb's copy has only in-frame clones and leaves some out. Here the sample spans tens of thousands of clones, about nine tenths being singletons. Germline CDR1 reads SGHAT; CDR2 reads FQNNGV. CDR3 size: 13 residues. The V and J ends lost 1 base and 4 bases respectively, with 7 bases between them. This TCR was recovered from a man between 40 and 69 years old with stage I squamous cell lung carcinoma. The V and J genes are TRBV11-2 and TRBJ2-5, with a tentative D call TRBD1 (5 bases). Sequences were derived from peripheral blood, sampled before any cancer treatment. The CDR3 DNA reads as TGTGCCAGCAGCTTAGCTGGGGCAGAGACCCAGTACTTC. Its translation: CASSLAGAETQYF.